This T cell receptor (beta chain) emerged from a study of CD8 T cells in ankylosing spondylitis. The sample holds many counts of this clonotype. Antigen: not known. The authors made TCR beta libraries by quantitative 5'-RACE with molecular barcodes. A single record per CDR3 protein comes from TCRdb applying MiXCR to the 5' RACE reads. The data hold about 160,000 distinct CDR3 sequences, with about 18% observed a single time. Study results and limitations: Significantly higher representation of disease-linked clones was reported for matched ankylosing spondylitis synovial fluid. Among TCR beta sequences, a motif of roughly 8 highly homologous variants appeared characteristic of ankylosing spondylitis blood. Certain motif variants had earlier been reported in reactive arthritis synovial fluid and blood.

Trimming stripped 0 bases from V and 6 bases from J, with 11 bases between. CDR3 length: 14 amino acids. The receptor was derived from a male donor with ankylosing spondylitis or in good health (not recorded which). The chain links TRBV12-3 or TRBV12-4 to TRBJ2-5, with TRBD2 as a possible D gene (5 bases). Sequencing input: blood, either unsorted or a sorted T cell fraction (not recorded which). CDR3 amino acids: CASSLAGGPQTQYF. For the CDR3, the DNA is TGTGCCAGCAGTTTAGCGGGCGGGCCGCAGACCCAGTACTTC.